These 20 T cell receptor beta chains share one sample of origin, sequenced in a study of cytotoxic CD8 clonotypes in ibrutinib-treated CLL. The repertoire was sequenced with immunoSEQ multiplex PCR; TCRdb's copy has only in-frame clones and lacks some. The table has some 76,000 clones, around four fifths seen once. The material sequenced was PBMCs, taken after 24 months of ibrutinib treatment. All receptors come from a human donor with chronic lymphocytic leukemia.

This clone was seen only a few times. The V call is TRBV6-5, the J call TRBJ2-2; D gene uncertain. Trimming removed 6 bases from V and 8 bases from J, with 7 bases in between. The length of the CDR3 is 11 residues. CDR1 is MNHEY and CDR2 is SVGAGI in the germline V gene. The DNA for the CDR3 is TGTGCCAGCAGGGGAAGAGGGGAGCTGTTTTTT. Its translation: CASRGRGELFF.

This chain links TRBV18 with TRBJ2-5; D perhaps matches TRBD2 (6 bases). Germline-derived CDR1 and CDR2 are KGHSH and LQKENI. The CDR3 spans 15 residues. V lost 4 bases to trimming and J lost 1 base, with 13 bases between them. CDR3 DNA: TGTGCCAGCTCACGGGGCGGGGTACTCCAAGAGACCCAGTACTTC. It codes for CASSRGGVLQETQYF.

The chain employs TRBV10-3 and TRBJ1-4; D gene uncertain. CDR1 ENHRY and CDR2 SYGVKD come from the germline V gene. The V gene lost 2 bases and the J gene lost 0 bases, with 7 bases spanning the gap. CDR3 length: 15 residues. The chain's CDR3 is CAISEASSTNEKLFF. CDR3 sequence (DNA): TGTGCCATCAGTGAGGCCAGTTCAACTAATGAAAAACTGTTTTTT.

The chain joins TRBV5-1 to TRBJ2-1, with TRBD2 as a possible D gene (6 bases). Looked up from germline, CDR1 is SGHRS and CDR2 is YFSETQ. The CDR3 length is 13 residues. Trimming cost V 0 bases and J 6 bases, with 7 bases left between them. Written as DNA, the CDR3 is TGCGCCAGCAGCTTGGAGGGACTCAATGAGCAGTTCTTC. It translates to CASSLEGLNEQFF.

V is TRBV6-5 and J is TRBJ2-7; possibly TRBD1 for D (6 bases). Per germline, CDR1 MNHEY and CDR2 SVGAGI. This CDR3 has 14 amino acids. V lost 6 bases and J 3 bases, leaving 15 bases between the germline ends. Here the CDR3 reads CASRPVTGYYEQYF. The CDR3, as DNA: TGTGCCAGCAGACCCGTGACAGGCTACTACGAGCAGTACTTC.

The chain carries TRBV6-5 and TRBJ2-1; D remains ambiguous. V lost 2 bases and J 7 bases, leaving 12 bases between the germline ends. The CDR3 runs 14 residues. Germline V gene lookup returns CDR1 MNHEY and CDR2 SVGAGI. CDR3: CASSYDGSWNEQFF. The CDR3 coding sequence is TGTGCCAGCAGTTACGACGGCTCCTGGAATGAGCAGTTCTTC.

This rearrangement joins TRBV7-3 to TRBJ2-1; D remains ambiguous. The V gene lost 0 bases and the J gene lost 8 bases, with 8 bases spanning the gap. Germline loops: CDR1 SGHTA, CDR2 FQGTGA. This CDR3 spans 13 amino acids. The CDR3 spells CASSLTGNDEQFF. CDR3 sequence (DNA): TGTGCCAGCAGCTTAACAGGGAACGATGAGCAGTTCTTC.

The chain couples TRBV28 to TRBJ2-1; 9 bases are shared with TRBD2. CDR1 and CDR2 (germline): MDHEN, SYDVKM. The CDR3 consists of 16 residues. Unmatched junction bases numbered 7, after V lost 4 bases and J lost 3 bases. The CDR3 protein is CASSSWGLADYNEQFF. DNA of the CDR3: TGTGCCAGCAGTTCGTGGGGACTAGCAGACTACAATGAGCAGTTCTTC. The full variable domain, completed using reference TRBV28 and TRBJ2-1, is DVKVTQSSRYLVKRTGEKVFLECVQDMDHENMFWYRQDPGLGLRLIYFSYDVKMKEKGDIPEGYSVSREKKERFSLILESASTNQTSMYLCASSSWGLADYNEQFFGPGTRLTVL.

This clone was seen once. The chain uses TRBV29-1 and TRBJ1-1; TRBD1 agrees at 8 bases. CDR3 length equals 12 residues. V shed 7 bases, J shed 10 bases, and the junction held 11 bases outside the gene matches. Per the germline V gene, CDR1 is SQVTM and CDR2 is ANQGSEA. The CDR3 region has the DNA TGCAGCGCTAATACAGACAGGGGAAGAGCTTTCTTT. It translates to CSANTDRGRAFF.

The chain links TRBV30 to TRBJ1-3, with D uncertain. The germline CDR1 and CDR2 sequences are GTSNPN and SVGIG (reference sequence). CDR3 size: 15 residues. V lost 0 bases to trimming and J lost 0 bases, with 9 bases between them. In nucleotides, the CDR3 is TGTGCCTGGAGTGTGCCCGGGAGCTCTGGAAACACCATATATTTT. Translation: CAWSVPGSSGNTIYF.

This clone is a singleton in its sample. V is TRBV29-1 and J is TRBJ1-1, with D unclear. V lost 4 bases to trimming and J lost 1 base, with 4 bases between them. Germline values: CDR1 SQVTM, CDR2 ANQGSEA. The CDR3 totals 11 residues. Written as DNA, the CDR3 is TGCAGCGTTGGCCGGAACACTGAAGCTTTCTTT. Translation: CSVGRNTEAFF. Full variable domain (missing parts from reference TRBV29-1 and TRBJ1-1): SAVISQKPSRDICQRGTSLTIQCQVDSQVTMMFWYRQQPGQSLTLIATANQGSEATYESGFVIDKFPISRPNLTFSTLTVSNMSPEDSSIYLCSVGRNTEAFFGQGTRLTVV.

This chain uses TRBV28 with TRBJ2-7; D uncertain. Trimming removed 2 bases at V and 3 bases at J, with 5 bases between. The CDR3 length is 12 residues. CDR1 and CDR2 (germline): MDHEN, SYDVKM. CDR3 in amino acids: CASSLGDYEQYF. The CDR3 DNA reads as TGTGCCAGCAGTTTAGGGGACTACGAGCAGTACTTC.

The chain carries TRBV6-5 and TRBJ2-3, with 9 bases that match TRBD2. Germline values: CDR1 MNHEY, CDR2 SVGAGI. CDR3 length equals 15 residues. Trimming removed 5 bases from V and 6 bases from J; junction bases left unmatched: 9. CDR3 in DNA: TGTGCCAGCAGTCGTAGCGGGAGATACTGGGATACGCAGTATTTT. Translating gives CASSRSGRYWDTQYF.

The V call is TRBV28, the J call TRBJ1-5; TRBD1 is a possible D gene (6 bases). This CDR3 is 15 amino acids long. V lost 6 bases and J lost 7, with 19 bases in between. Germline V gene data show CDR1 as MDHEN and CDR2 as SYDVKM. The CDR3 sequence: CASRPDSTYIQPQHF. The CDR3 DNA reads TGTGCCAGCAGACCGGACAGCACGTACATACAGCCCCAGCATTTT. Full variable domain (outside the CDR3, taken from reference TRBV28 and TRBJ1-5): DVKVTQSSRYLVKRTGEKVFLECVQDMDHENMFWYRQDPGLGLRLIYFSYDVKMKEKGDIPEGYSVSREKKERFSLILESASTNQTSMYLCASRPDSTYIQPQHFGDGTRLSIL.

V usage is TRBV18 and J usage is TRBJ2-3; D is unresolved. The CDR3 is 12 amino acids. V shed 1 base and J shed 6 bases, with 5 bases lying between them. Germline values: CDR1 KGHSH, CDR2 LQKENI. The CDR3 protein is CASSPLPDTQYF. The DNA for the CDR3 is TGTGCCAGCTCACCACTGCCCGATACGCAGTATTTT.

The rearrangement joins TRBV21-1 to TRBJ2-7. TRBV21-1 has pseudogene status. The CDR3 sequence is 13 residues long. Here the CDR3 reads CASSKGAPYEQYF. The DNA of the CDR3 is TGTGCCAGCAGCAAGGGTGCCCCCTACGAGCAGTACTTC.

The V and J genes are TRBV27 and TRBJ1-1, with D tentatively TRBD1 (6 bases). V was cut by 6 bases and J by 1 base, with 12 bases left in between. The germline gives CDR1 MNHEY, CDR2 SMNVEV (reference sequence). CDR3 length equals 14 residues. In DNA, the CDR3 is TGTGCCAGCAGACTTAGACAGGAGAACACTGAAGCTTTCTTT. It encodes CASRLRQENTEAFF.

The chain is built from TRBV5-1 and TRBJ2-7, with TRBD1 matching over 8 bases. Germline V gene data show CDR1 as SGHRS and CDR2 as YFSETQ. V was clipped by 1 base and J by 1 base; unmatched bases: 4. The CDR3 length is 15 residues. The CDR3 coding sequence is TGCGCCAGCAGCTTGAGCCAGGGGGCATCCTACGAGCAGTACTTC. This translates into CASSLSQGASYEQYF.

This clone was recorded only once. The J gene is TRBJ2-7, the V gene TRBV7-6; TRBD1 matches 8 bases. V was clipped by 4 bases and J by 5 bases; unmatched bases: 10. CDR1 is SGHVS and CDR2 is FNYEAQ in the germline V gene. The CDR3 contains 15 residues. CDR3 nucleotides: TGTGCCAGCAGCTCGCGGTGGGGGACAGGTAACGAGCAGTACTTC. It is translated as CASSSRWGTGNEQYF.

The chain uses TRBV9 and TRBJ2-2, with TRBD2 as a possible D gene (6 bases). V lost 0 bases, J lost 5 bases, and 11 bases lay in between. The germline V gene encodes CDR1 SGDLS and CDR2 YYNGEE. This CDR3 comprises 15 residues. The CDR3 nucleotides read TGTGCCAGCAGCGTAGCGACCGGGGGAACCGGGGAGCTGTTTTTT. This translates into CASSVATGGTGELFF.